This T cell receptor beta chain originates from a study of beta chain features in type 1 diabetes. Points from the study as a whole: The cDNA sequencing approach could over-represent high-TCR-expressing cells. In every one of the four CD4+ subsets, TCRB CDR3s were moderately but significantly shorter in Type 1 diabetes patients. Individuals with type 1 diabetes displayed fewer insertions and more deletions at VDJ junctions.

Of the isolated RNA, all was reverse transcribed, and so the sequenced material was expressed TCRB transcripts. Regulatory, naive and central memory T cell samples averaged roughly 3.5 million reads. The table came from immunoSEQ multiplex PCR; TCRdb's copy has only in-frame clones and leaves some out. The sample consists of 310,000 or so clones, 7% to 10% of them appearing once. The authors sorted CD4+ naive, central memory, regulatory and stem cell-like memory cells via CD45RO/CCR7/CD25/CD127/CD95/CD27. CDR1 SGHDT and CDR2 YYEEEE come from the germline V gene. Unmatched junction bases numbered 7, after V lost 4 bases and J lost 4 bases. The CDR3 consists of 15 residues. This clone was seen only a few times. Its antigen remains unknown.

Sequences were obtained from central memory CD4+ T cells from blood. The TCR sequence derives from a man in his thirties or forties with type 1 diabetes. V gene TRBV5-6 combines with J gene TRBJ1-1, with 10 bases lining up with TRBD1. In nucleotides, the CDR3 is TGTGCCAGCAGCCCTCCGGGACAGGGGACCACTGAAGCTTTCTTT. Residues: CASSPPGQGTTEAFF.